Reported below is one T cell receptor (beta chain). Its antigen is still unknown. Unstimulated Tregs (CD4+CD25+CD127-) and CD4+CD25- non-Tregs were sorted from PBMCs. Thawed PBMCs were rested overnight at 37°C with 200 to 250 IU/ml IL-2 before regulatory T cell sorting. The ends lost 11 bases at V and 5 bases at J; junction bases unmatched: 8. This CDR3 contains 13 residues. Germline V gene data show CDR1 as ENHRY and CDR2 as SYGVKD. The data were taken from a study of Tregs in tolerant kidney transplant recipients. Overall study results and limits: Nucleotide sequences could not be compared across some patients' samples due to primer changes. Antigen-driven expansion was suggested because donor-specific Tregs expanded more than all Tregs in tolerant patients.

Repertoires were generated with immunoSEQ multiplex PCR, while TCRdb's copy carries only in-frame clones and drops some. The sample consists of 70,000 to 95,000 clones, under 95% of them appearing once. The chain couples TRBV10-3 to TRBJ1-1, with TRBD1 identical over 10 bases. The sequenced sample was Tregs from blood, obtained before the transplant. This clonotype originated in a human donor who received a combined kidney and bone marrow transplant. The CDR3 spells CAARQGAQTEAFF. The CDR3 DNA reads TGTGCCGCCCGACAGGGGGCGCAGACTGAAGCTTTCTTT.